The subject of this entry is one TCR beta chain. Germline V gives CDR1 SGHTA, CDR2 FQGNSA. Trimming cost V 1 base and J 4 bases, with 14 bases left between them. This CDR3 has 16 residues. The data originate from a study of blood T cell repertoires in COVID-19. Whole-study context: The samples span acute and convalescent COVID-19 from the United States, Italy and Spain.

How the authors handled the data: Researchers report that nucleated cell counts were estimated from reference gene primer amplification. Produced via immunoSEQ multiplex PCR; TCRdb's table is partial and in-frame only. V and J calls and clone size come straight from that table; D and trimming were deduced from the DNA. The data show about 87,000 clones, with roughly 75% seen just once and about 4.2% held by the top ten. The sequencing sample was made of peripheral blood. The clonotype was recovered from a woman between 50 and 59 years old with acute or convalescent COVID-19. V usage is TRBV7-2 and J usage is TRBJ1-5, with D uncertain. The CDR3 sequence: CASSLGFPGGNQPQHF. Written as DNA, the CDR3 is TGTGCCAGCAGCTTAGGATTTCCAGGTGGAAATCAGCCCCAGCATTTT.